One and the same sample provided the 8 T cell receptor beta chains below, sequenced in a study of T cells in Graves' hyperthyroidism and ophthalmopathy. TCR beta CDR3 region amplification was performed from RNA transcripts. First-round RT-PCR with HTBI primers amplified the TCR CDR3 region. TCRdb itself ran the multiplex PCR reads through MiXCR, one entry per CDR3 protein. Among hundreds of thousands of distinct CDR3 sequences listed, 11% to 15% were seen once. The specimen sequenced was blood. These receptors came from a woman aged 25 to 45 with Graves' hyperthyroidism that later progressed to Graves' ophthalmopathy.

The chain couples TRBV7-9 to TRBJ2-3; perhaps TRBD2 as D (5 bases). The germline gives CDR1 SEHNR, CDR2 FQNEAQ (reference sequence). This CDR3 is built from 13 residues. The ends were cut back, 5 bases at V and 7 bases at J, with 13 bases in the middle. The DNA of the CDR3 is TGTGCCAGCAGCCCCGGGATGGGGTATACGCAGTATTTT. Protein sequence: CASSPGMGYTQYF.

This clonotype was observed many times. J is TRBJ2-2 and V is TRBV10-3; D possibly corresponds to TRBD2 (6 bases). The CDR3 length is 14 residues. Deletions cut 4 bases from V and 3 bases from J, with 9 bases between. Looked up from germline, CDR1 is ENHRY and CDR2 is SYGVKD. This CDR3 is CAISGGIDTGELFF. The CDR3 bases are TGTGCCATCAGTGGCGGGATCGACACCGGGGAGCTGTTTTTT.

In this sample, this clonotype turned up a few times. V and J are TRBV6-5 and TRBJ1-2; D is unresolved. V lost 2 bases and J lost 0, with 10 bases in between. This CDR3 is 15 amino acids long. Germline CDR1 MNHEY, CDR2 SVGAGI. CDR3 protein: CASSYGRLTNYGYTF. CDR3 nucleotide sequence: TGTGCCAGCAGTTACGGACGGCTAACTAACTATGGCTACACCTTC.

This clonotype was recorded at least ten times. This chain joins TRBV7-9 and TRBJ2-5; 8 bases map to TRBD1. The germline gives CDR1 SEHNR, CDR2 FQNEAQ (reference sequence). V lost 5 bases and J lost 5; bases outside the gene matches: 4. The CDR3 totals 13 residues. The CDR3 sequence: CASSTRGPETQYF. The CDR3 nucleotides read TGTGCCAGCAGCACCAGGGGGCCGGAGACCCAGTACTTC.

In this sample, this clonotype turned up many times. This chain joins TRBV6-1 and TRBJ1-2, with D perhaps TRBD1 (6 bases). The CDR3 spans 13 residues. Looked up from germline, CDR1 is MNHNS and CDR2 is SASEGT. With 8 bases removed from V and 2 bases from J, the gap between germline ends came to 12 bases. This CDR3 reads CASLKGTNYGYTF. Written as DNA, the CDR3 is TGTGCCAGCCTGAAAGGGACAAACTATGGCTACACCTTC.

This clonotype came up many times. The chain carries TRBV28 and TRBJ1-1, with D perhaps matching TRBD1 (5 bases). Deletions cut 6 bases from V and 4 bases from J, with 15 bases between. The germline V gene has CDR1 MDHEN and CDR2 SYDVKM. The CDR3 is made up of 14 amino acids. DNA of the CDR3: TGTGCCAGCAGCCGGGACCTCCGGGGCACTGAAGCTTTCTTT. The encoded protein is CASSRDLRGTEAFF.

This clonotype was seen many times. The chain is built from TRBV7-9 and TRBJ1-2; 8 positions match TRBD1. CDR1 and CDR2 from the germline V gene are SEHNR and FQNEAQ (reference sequence). The length of the CDR3 is 16 residues. V lost 6 bases to trimming and J lost 1 base; unmatched junction nucleotides: 10. The CDR3 DNA reads as TGTGCCAGCAGTAGGACAGGGATAAATTTTAACTATGGCTACACCTTC. This translates into CASSRTGINFNYGYTF.

The table lists this clonotype with a few counts. The V gene is TRBV28, the J gene TRBJ1-5; 7 positions agree with TRBD1. Germline CDR1 is MDHEN and CDR2 is SYDVKM. The trim removed 4 bases at V and 0 bases at J, leaving 12 bases unmatched. The CDR3 is made up of 18 amino acids. This CDR3 is CASSSVTGEFFSNQPQHF. CDR3 DNA sequence: TGTGCCAGCAGTTCGGTAACAGGGGAATTTTTTAGCAATCAGCCCCAGCATTTT. Full variable domain (missing parts from reference TRBV28 and TRBJ1-5): DVKVTQSSRYLVKRTGEKVFLECVQDMDHENMFWYRQDPGLGLRLIYFSYDVKMKEKGDIPEGYSVSREKKERFSLILESASTNQTSMYLCASSSVTGEFFSNQPQHFGDGTRLSIL.